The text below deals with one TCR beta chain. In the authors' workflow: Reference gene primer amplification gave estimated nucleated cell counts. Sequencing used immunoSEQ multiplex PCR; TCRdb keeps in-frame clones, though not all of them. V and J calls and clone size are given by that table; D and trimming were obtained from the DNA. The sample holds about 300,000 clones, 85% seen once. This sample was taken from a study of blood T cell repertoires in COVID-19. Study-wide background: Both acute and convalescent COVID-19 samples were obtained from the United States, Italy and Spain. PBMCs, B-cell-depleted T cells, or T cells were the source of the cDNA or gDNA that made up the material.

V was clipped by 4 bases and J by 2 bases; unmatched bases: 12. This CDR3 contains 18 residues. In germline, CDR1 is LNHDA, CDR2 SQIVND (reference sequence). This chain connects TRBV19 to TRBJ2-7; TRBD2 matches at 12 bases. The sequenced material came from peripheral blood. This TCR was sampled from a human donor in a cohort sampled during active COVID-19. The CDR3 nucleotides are TGTGCCAGTAGTAAAAGGACTAGCGGGAATCTTGTGGCCTACGAGCAGTACTTC. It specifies CASSKRTSGNLVAYEQYF.